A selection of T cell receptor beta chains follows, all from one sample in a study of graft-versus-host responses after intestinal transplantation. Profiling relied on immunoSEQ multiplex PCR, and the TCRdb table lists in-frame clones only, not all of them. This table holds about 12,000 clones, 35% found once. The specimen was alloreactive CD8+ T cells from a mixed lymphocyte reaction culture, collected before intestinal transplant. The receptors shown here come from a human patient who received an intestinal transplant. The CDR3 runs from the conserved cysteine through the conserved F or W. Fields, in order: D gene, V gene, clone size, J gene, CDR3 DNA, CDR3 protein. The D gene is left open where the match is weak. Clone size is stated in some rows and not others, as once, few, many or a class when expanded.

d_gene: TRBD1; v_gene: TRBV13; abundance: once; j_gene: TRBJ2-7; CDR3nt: TGTGCCAGCAGCTCCCGGTCCGGGACAGGGGGTATTTTCGAGCAGTACTTC; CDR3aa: CASSSRSGTGGIFEQYF
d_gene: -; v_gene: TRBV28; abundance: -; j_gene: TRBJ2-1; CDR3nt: TGTGCCAGCAGTTTGACGGGTAGCTCCTACAATGAGCAGTTCTTC; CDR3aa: CASSLTGSSYNEQFF
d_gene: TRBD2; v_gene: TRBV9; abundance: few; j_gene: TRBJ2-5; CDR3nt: TGTGCCAGCAGCGTAGAAGCGGGGGATGGAGAGACCCAGTACTTC; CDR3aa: CASSVEAGDGETQYF
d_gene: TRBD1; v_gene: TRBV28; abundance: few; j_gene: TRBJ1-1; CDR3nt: TGTGCCAGCAGTCTACTTCCGGGACAGGGTACTGAAGCTTTCTTT; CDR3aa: CASSLLPGQGTEAFF
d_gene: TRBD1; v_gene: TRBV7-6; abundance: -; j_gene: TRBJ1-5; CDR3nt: TGTGCCAGCAGACAGGGGGATGGCCAGCCCCAGCATTTT; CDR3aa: CASRQGDGQPQHF
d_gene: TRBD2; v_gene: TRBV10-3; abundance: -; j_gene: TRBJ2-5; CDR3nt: TGTGCCAGCAGTTTCGGACTAGCGGGAGATGGTAGTATGGAGACCCAGTACTTC; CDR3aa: CASSFGLAGDGSMETQYF
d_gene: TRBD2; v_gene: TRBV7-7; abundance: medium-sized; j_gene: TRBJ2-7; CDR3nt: TGTGCTAGCAGCTTATCGCGGGGGGGGTCCGAGCAGTACTTC; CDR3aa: CASSLSRGGSEQYF
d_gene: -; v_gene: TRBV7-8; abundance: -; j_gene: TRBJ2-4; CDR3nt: TGTGCCAGCAGCTTAGGAGGGGCCAAAAACATTCAGTACTTC; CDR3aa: CASSLGGAKNIQYF
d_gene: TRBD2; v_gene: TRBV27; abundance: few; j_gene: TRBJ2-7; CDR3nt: TGTGCCAGCAGACCTGCTAGCGGTACATTCTACGAGCAGTACTTC; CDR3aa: CASRPASGTFYEQYF
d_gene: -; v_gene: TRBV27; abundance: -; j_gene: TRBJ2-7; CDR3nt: TGTGCCAGCAGTTTCCCGGCAGCCTCCTACGAGCAGTACTTC; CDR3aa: CASSFPAASYEQYF
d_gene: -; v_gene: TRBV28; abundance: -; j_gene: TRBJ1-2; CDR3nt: TGTGCCAGCAGTCCCCGGACAGTAGGTGACTATGGCTACACCTTC; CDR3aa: CASSPRTVGDYGYTF
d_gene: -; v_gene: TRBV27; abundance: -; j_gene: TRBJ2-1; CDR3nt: TGTGCCAGCAGTGGTTCAAGGGGCGCCTACAATGAGCAGTTCTTC; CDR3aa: CASSGSRGAYNEQFF
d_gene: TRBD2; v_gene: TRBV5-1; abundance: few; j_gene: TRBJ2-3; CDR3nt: TGCGCCAGCAGCTTGGATGGACTAGCAGCTAGCACAGATACGCAGTATTTT; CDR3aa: CASSLDGLAASTDTQYF
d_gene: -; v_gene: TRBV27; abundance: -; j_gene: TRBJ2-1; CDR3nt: TGTGCCAGCAGTTTCGGGGGAGTGGGCTATGAGCAGTTCTTC; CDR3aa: CASSFGGVGYEQFF
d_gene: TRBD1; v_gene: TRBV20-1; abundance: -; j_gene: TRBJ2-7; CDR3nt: TGCAGGGGACAGGCCTACGAGCAGTACTTC; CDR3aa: CRGQAYEQYF
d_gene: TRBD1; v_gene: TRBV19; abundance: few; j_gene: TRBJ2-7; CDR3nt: TGTGCCAGTAGTGCAACAGGGGGCGCATACGAGCAGTACTTC; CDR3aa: CASSATGGAYEQYF
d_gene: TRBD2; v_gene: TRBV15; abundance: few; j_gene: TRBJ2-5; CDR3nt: TGTGCCACCAGCAGAGATCGATCGGGACTACAAGAGACCCAGTACTTC; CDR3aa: CATSRDRSGLQETQYF
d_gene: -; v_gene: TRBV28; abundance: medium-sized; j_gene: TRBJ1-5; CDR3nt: TGTGCCAGCCTCTGGGATCCAGGATCCAATCAGCCCCAGCATTTT; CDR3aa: CASLWDPGSNQPQHF
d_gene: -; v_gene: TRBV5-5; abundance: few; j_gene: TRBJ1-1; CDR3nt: TGTGCCAGCAGCCAATCCGGGAGCACTGAAGCTTTCTTT; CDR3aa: CASSQSGSTEAFF
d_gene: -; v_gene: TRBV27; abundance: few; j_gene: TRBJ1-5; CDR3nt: TGTGCCAGCAGTTTATCCGGACAGTCCTTCAATCAGCCCCAGCATTTT; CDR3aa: CASSLSGQSFNQPQHF
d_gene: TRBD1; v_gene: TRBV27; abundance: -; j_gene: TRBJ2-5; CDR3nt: TGTGCCAGCACCGCTGCGTTCGGGACAGGCCAAGAGACCCAGTACTTC; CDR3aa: CASTAAFGTGQETQYF
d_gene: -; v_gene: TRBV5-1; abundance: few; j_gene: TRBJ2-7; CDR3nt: TGCGCCAGCAGCTTGGCAGGCCAGGTCTACGAGCAGTACTTC; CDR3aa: CASSLAGQVYEQYF
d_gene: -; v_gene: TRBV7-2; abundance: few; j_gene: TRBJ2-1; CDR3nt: TGTGCCAGCAGCTCCGGGATTACCTACAATGAGCAGTTCTTC; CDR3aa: CASSSGITYNEQFF
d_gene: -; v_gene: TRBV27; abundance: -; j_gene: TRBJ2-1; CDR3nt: TGTGCCAGCAGTTTGAGTGGGAACAATGAGCAGTTCTTC; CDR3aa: CASSLSGNNEQFF
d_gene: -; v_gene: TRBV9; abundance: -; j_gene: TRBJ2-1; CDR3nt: TGTGCCAGCAGCGTAGGAGGGGGACGATACAATGAGCAGTTCTTC; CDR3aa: CASSVGGGRYNEQFF
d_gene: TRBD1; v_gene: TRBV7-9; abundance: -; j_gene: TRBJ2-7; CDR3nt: TGTGCCAGCAGCGCCGACAGGGGTGGTTCCTACGAGCAGTACTTC; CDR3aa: CASSADRGGSYEQYF